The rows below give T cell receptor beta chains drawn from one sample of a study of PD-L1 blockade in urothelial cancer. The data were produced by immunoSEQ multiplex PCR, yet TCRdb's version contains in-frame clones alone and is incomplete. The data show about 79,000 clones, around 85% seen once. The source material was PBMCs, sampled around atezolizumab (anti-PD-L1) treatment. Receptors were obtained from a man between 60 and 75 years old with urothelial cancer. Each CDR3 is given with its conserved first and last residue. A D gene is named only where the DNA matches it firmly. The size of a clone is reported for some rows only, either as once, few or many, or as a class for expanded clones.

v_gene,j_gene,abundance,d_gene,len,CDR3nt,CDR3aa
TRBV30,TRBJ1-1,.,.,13,TGTGCCTGGGGTCGACAGATGAACACTGAAGCTTTCTTT,CAWGRQMNTEAFF
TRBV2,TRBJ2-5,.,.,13,TGTGCCAGCGCCGACAGATTAGGGGAGACCCAGTACTTC,CASADRLGETQYF
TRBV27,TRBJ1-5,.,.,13,TGTGCCAGCAGTTTTCGTAGCAATCAGCCCCAGCATTTT,CASSFRSNQPQHF
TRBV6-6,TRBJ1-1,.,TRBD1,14,TGTGCCAGCCGTGGGACAGGAGAGAACACTGAAGCTTTCTTT,CASRGTGENTEAFF
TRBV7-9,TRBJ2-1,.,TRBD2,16,TGTGCCAGCAGCTTCAGGACTAGCGGGGGATACAATGAGCAGTTCTTC,CASSFRTSGGYNEQFF
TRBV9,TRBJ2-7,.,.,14,TGTGCCAGCAGCCCGTCCTCACAGGGATCCGAGCAGTACTTC,CASSPSSQGSEQYF
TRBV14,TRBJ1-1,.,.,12,TGTGCCAGCAGCCATCCCGGGACACAAGCTTTCTTT,CASSHPGTQAFF
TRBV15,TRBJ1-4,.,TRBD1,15,TGTGCCACCAGCAGACCGGGACAGGGTAATGAAAAACTGTTTTTT,CATSRPGQGNEKLFF
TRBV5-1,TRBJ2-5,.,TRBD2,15,TGCGCCAGCAGCTCAAACGGGGGGGCTAAAGAGACCCAGTACTTC,CASSSNGGAKETQYF
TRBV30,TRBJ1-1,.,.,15,TGTGCCTGGAGTGTTTTCGCCCGGGTGAACACTGAAGCTTTCTTT,CAWSVFARVNTEAFF
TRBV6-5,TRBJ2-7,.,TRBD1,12,TGTGCCAGCAGTATGGACAGGAGGGAGCAGTACTTC,CASSMDRREQYF
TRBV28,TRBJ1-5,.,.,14,TGTGCCAGCAGTGTGACAGTTAGCAATCAGCCCCAGCATTTT,CASSVTVSNQPQHF
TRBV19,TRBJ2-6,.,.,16,TGTGCCAGTAGTATGACTCGGAGCTCTGGGGCCAACGTCCTGACTTTC,CASSMTRSSGANVLTF
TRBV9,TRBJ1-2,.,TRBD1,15,TGTGCCAGCAGCGGGAGACAGGGTCCGGCCCATGGCTACACCTTC,CASSGRQGPAHGYTF
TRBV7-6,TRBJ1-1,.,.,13,TGTGCCAGCAGCCAACAGGAGAACACTGAAGCTTTCTTT,CASSQQENTEAFF
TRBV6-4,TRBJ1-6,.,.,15,TGTGCCAGCAGTGTGGGGGCAGGAGTTGGTTCACCCCTCCACTTT,CASSVGAGVGSPLHF
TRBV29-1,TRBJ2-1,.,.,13,TGCAGCGTTGGACGGACACCATACAATGAGCAGTTCTTC,CSVGRTPYNEQFF
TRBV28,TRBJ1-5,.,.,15,TGTGCCAGCAGGTGGACAGTTGGGGGCAATCAGCCCCAGCATTTT,CASRWTVGGNQPQHF
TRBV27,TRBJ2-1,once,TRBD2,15,TGTGCCAGCAGTATGACTAGCGGGGGAGCCAGGAAGCAGTTCTTC,CASSMTSGGARKQFF
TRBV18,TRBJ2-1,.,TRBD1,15,TGTGCCAGCTCACCACCGGGGACAGGGCTCAATGAGCAGTTCTTC,CASSPPGTGLNEQFF
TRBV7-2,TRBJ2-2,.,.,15,TGTGCCAGCAGCTTAAATGGGCAGAACACCGGGGAGCTGTTTTTT,CASSLNGQNTGELFF
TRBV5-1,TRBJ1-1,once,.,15,TGCGCCAGCAGCTTGGCCCAACAGATGAACACTGAAGCTTTCTTT,CASSLAQQMNTEAFF